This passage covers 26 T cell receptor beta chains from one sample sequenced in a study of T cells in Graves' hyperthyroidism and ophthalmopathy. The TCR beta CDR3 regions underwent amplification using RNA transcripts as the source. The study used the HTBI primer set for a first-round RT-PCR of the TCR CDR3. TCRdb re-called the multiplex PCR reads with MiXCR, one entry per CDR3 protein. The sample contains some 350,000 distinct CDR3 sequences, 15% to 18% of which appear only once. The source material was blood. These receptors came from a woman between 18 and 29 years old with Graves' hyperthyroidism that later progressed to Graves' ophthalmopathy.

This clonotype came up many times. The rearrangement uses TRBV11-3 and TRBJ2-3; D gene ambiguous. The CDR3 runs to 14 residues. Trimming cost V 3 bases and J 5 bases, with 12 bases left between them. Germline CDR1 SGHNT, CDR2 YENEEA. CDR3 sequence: CASSLLGPGDTQYF. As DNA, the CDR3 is TGTGCCAGCAGCTTGCTCGGTCCTGGAGATACGCAGTATTTT.

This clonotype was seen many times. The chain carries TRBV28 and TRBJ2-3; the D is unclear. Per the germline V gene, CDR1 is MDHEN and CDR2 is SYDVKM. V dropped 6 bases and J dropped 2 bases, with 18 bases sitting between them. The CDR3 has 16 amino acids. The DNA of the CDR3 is TGTGCCAGCAGACCAAACCATGGGGTTTCCACAGATACGCAGTATTTT. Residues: CASRPNHGVSTDTQYF. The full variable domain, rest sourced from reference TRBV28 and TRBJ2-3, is DVKVTQSSRYLVKRTGEKVFLECVQDMDHENMFWYRQDPGLGLRLIYFSYDVKMKEKGDIPEGYSVSREKKERFSLILESASTNQTSMYLCASRPNHGVSTDTQYFGPGTRLTVL.

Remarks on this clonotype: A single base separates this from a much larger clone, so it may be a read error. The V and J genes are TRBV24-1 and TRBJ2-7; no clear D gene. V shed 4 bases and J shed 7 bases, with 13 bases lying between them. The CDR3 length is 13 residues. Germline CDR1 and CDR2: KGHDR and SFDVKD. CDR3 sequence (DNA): TGTGCCACCAGTGAATCCGGCCATGATGAGCAGTACTTC. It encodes CATSESGHDEQYF.

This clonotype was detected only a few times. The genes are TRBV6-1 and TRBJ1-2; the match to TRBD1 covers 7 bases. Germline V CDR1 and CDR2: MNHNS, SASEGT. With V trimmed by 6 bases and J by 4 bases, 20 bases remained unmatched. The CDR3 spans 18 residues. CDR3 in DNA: TGTGCCAGCAGCATACGTACCGCCTCGACAGGGTTCGGCTATGGCTACACCTTC. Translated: CASSIRTASTGFGYGYTF.

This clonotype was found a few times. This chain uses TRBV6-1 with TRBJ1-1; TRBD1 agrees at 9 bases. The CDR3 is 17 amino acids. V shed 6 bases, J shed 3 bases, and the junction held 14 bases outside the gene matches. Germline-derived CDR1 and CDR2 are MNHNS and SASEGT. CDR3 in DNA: TGTGCCAGCAGCAAGGGACAGGGCCATCGGGGCGACACTGAAGCTTTCTTT. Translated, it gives CASSKGQGHRGDTEAFF.

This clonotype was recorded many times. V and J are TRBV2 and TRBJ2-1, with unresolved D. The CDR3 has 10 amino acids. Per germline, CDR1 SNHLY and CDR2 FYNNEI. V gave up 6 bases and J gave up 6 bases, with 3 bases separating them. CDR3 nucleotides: TGTGCCAGCAGGTCCAATGAGCAGTTCTTC. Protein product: CASRSNEQFF.

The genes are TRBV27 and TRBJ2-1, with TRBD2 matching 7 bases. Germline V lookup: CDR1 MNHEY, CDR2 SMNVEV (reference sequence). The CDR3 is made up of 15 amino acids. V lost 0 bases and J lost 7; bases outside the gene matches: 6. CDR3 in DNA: TGTGCCAGCAGTTTATCGGGGGGAGCGGGGAATGAGCAGTTCTTC. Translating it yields CASSLSGGAGNEQFF.

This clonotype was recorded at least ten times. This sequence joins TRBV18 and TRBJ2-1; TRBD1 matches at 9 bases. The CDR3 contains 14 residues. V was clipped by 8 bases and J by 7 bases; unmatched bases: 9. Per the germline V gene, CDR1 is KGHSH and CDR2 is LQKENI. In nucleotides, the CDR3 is TGTGCCAGCAGCCCTGGGACAGGGAGGAATGAGCAGTTCTTC. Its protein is CASSPGTGRNEQFF.

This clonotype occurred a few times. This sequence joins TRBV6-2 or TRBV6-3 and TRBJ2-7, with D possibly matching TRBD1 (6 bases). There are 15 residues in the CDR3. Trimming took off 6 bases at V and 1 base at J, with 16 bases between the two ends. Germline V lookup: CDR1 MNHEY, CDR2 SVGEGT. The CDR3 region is CASSRTLDSSYEQYF. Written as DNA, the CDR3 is TGTGCCAGCAGCCGCACCTTGGACAGTTCCTACGAGCAGTACTTC.

The CDR3 DNA is TGTGCCAGCAGTCGACAGAGTTTATGGAATGAGCAGTTCTTC. It is translated as CASSRQSLWNEQFF. V and J are TRBV6-1 and TRBJ2-1; a possible D gene is TRBD1 (5 bases). Trimming stripped 5 bases from V and 7 bases from J, with 15 bases between. The CDR3 loop spans 14 amino acids. From germline, CDR1 is MNHNS and CDR2 SASEGT.

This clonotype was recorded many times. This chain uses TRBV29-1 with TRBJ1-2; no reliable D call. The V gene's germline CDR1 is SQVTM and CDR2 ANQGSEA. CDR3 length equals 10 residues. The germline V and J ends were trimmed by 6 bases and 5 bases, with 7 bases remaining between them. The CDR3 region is CSVDGYGYTF. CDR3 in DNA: TGCAGCGTGGATGGTTATGGCTACACCTTC.

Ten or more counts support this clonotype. CDR3 residues: CASRSPSGRAGRNTDTQYF. The CDR3 nucleotides read TGTGCCAGCAGAAGTCCTAGCGGGAGGGCCGGGCGGAACACAGATACGCAGTATTTT. The chain couples TRBV27 to TRBJ2-3; 12 bases match TRBD2. The CDR3 is 19 residues long. Germline assignment: CDR1 MNHEY and CDR2 SMNVEV (reference sequence). V gave up 6 bases and J gave up 2 bases; unmatched junction bases: 15.

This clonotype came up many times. DNA for the CDR3: TGCAGCGCTATACAGGGGATCAATCAGCCCCAGCATTTT. Residues: CSAIQGINQPQHF. J is TRBJ1-5 and V is TRBV29-1; 7 bases are a match to TRBD1. V shed 7 bases and J 3 bases; nucleotides not matched to a gene: 6. The CDR3 has 13 residues. Germline CDR1 is SQVTM and CDR2 is ANQGSEA.

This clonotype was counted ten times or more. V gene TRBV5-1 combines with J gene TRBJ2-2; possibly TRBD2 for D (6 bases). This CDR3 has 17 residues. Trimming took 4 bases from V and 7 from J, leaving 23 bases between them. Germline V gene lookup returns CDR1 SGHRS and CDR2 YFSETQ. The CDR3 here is CASSPDPGASRDGELFF. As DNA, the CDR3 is TGCGCCAGCAGCCCTGACCCGGGAGCGTCGCGCGACGGGGAGCTGTTTTTT.

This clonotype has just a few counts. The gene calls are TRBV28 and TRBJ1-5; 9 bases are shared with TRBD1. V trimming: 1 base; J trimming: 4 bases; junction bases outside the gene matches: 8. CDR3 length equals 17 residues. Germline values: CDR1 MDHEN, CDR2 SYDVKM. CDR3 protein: CASSLSTGGFRNQPQHF. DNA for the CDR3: TGTGCCAGCAGTTTATCGACAGGGGGGTTTAGGAATCAGCCCCAGCATTTT.

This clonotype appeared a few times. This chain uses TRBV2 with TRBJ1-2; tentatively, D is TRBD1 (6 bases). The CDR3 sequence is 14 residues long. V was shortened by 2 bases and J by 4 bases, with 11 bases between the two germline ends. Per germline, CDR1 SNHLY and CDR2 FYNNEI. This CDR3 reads CASSENRVSYGYTF. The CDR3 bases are TGTGCCAGCAGTGAAAACAGGGTTTCCTATGGCTACACCTTC.

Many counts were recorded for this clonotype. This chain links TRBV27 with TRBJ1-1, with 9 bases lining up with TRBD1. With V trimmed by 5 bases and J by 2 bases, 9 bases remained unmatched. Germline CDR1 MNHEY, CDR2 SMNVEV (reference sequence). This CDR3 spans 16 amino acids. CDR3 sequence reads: CASSLRKGQGNTEAFF. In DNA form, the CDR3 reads TGTGCCAGCAGTCTCCGGAAGGGACAGGGAAACACTGAAGCTTTCTTT.

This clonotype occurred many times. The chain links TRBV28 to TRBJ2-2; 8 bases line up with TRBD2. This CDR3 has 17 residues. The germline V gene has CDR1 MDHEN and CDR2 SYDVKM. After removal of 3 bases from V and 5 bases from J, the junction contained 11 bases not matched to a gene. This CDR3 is CASSFTRAGGGTGELFF. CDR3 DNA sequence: TGTGCCAGCAGTTTTACCAGGGCGGGAGGTGGAACCGGGGAGCTGTTTTTT.

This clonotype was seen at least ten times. CDR3 in amino acids: CASSKDSYNEQFF. CDR3 DNA sequence: TGCGCCAGCAGTAAGGACTCCTACAATGAGCAGTTCTTC. The J gene is TRBJ2-1, the V gene TRBV5-1, with no clear D. Germline CDR1 reads SGHRS; CDR2 reads YFSETQ. The CDR3 runs to 13 residues. V gave up 5 bases and J gave up 0 bases, with 6 bases separating them.

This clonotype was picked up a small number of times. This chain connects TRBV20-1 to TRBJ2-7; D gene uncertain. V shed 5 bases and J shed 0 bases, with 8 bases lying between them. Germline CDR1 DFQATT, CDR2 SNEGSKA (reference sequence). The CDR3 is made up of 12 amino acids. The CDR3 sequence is CSAGLNSYEQYF. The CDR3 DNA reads TGCAGTGCTGGTCTTAACTCCTACGAGCAGTACTTC.

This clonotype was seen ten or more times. In nucleotides, the CDR3 is TGTGCCAGCATTCGGGGGGAGACGTCCGATGAGCAGTTCTTC. It translates to CASIRGETSDEQFF. This chain uses TRBV6-2 or TRBV6-3 with TRBJ2-1, with 7 bases fitting TRBD2. This CDR3 spans 14 amino acids. Germline lookup yields CDR1 MNHEY and CDR2 SVGEGT. The junction had 11 bases not matched to a gene; V was cut back by 7 bases and J by 8 bases.

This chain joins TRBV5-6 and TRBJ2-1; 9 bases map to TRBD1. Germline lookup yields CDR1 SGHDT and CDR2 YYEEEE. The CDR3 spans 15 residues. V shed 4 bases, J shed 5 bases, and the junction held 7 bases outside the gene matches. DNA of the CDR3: TGTGCCAGCAGCCTCACGCGGACAGGGGACAATGAGCAGTTCTTC. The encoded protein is CASSLTRTGDNEQFF.

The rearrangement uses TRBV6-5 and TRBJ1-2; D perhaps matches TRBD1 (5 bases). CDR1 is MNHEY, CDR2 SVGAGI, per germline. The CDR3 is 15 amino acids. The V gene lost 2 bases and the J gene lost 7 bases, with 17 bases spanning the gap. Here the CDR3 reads CASSYVGERVGGYTF. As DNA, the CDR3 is TGTGCCAGCAGTTACGTGGGGGAGCGGGTGGGTGGCTACACCTTC.

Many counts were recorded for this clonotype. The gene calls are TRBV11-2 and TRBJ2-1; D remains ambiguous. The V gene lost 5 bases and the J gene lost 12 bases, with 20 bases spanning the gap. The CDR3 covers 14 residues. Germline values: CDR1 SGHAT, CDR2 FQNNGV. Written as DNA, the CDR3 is TGTGCCAGCAGCCCCTCCGGACCCCGGTTAGGGCAGTTCTTC. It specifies CASSPSGPRLGQFF.

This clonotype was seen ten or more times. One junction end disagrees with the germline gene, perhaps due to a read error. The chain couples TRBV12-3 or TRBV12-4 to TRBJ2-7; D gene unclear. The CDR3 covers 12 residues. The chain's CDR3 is CASSLASYEQYF. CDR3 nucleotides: TGTGCCAGCAGCTTAGCCTCCTACGAGCAGTACTTC.

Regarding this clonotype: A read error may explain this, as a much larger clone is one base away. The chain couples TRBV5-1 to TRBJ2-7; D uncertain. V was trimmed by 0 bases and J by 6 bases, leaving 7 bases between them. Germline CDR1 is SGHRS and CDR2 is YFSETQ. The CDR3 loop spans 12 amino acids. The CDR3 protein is CASSLDNCEQYF. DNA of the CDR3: TGCGCCAGCAGCTTGGACAACTGCGAGCAGTACTTC.